The present T cell receptor beta chain was sequenced within a study of cytomegalovirus exposure and HLA in healthy donors. PCR primers comprised 60 Vbeta and 13 Jbeta primers. Sequencing used immunoSEQ multiplex PCR; TCRdb keeps in-frame clones, though not all of them. Of 170,000 or so clones in the sample, 80% to 85% were seen once. This clone was found once. CDR3 length equals 16 residues. The germline gives CDR1 SGDLS, CDR2 YYNGEE. Trimming stripped 0 bases from V and 4 bases from J, with 16 bases between. The origin of this receptor is a woman aged 30 to 39 in good health and CMV-seronegative. The sequenced sample consisted of PBMCs. The chain is built from TRBV9 and TRBJ2-5; D is ambiguous. The CDR3 reads CASSVGSLGGRETQYF. Written as DNA, the CDR3 is TGTGCCAGCAGCGTAGGGTCTCTGGGTGGGCGAGAGACCCAGTACTTC.